These 13 T cell receptor beta chains were all obtained from the same sample, sequenced in a study of T cell clonality in common variable immunodeficiency. Here immunoSEQ multiplex PCR was the method, and the copy in TCRdb shows in-frame clones only, minus some. This sample carries approximately 81,000 clones and no singletons, and approximately 0.8% goes to the top ten. The material sequenced was peripheral blood mononuclear cells. All receptors come from a person aged 18 to 70 in good health.

There are many counts of this clone. From the germline J gene comes the end of the CDR3, since the read stops 3 residues before it. This sequence joins TRBV30 and TRBJ2-7, with D possibly matching TRBD1 (5 bases). The CDR3 length is 14 residues. V was cut by 4 bases and J by 6 bases, with 19 bases left in between. CDR1 GTSNPN and CDR2 SVGIG come from the germline V gene (reference sequence). The DNA read from the CDR3 is TGTGCCTGGACCAGGGTCGGGTCCCCCGTCGAG. It codes for CAWTRVGSPVE. The complete CDR3 sequence is CAWTRVGSPVEQYF.

This clone was observed at least ten times. One end of the junction does not line up with germline, which may come from a read error. The read ends 3 residues early relative to the CDR3; the germline J gene fills the gap. The chain uses TRBV4-2 and TRBJ2-1, with 10 bases identical to TRBD2. The CDR3 length is 16 residues. CDR1 and CDR2 from the germline V gene are LGHNA and YNFKEQ. The CDR3 sequence: CASSQDTSGVVNEQFF. Incomplete CDR3 DNA: TGCGCCAGCAGCCAAGATACTAGCGGGGTTGTCAATGAG.

This clone was detected ten times or more. The read halts 3 residues ahead of the CDR3 end, with the missing end drawn from the germline J gene. The J gene is TRBJ1-1, the V gene TRBV29-1; D is ambiguous. V was cut by 4 bases and J by 6 bases, with 6 bases left in between. CDR3 length: 10 residues. Germline V gene data show CDR1 as SQVTM and CDR2 as ANQGSEA. The CDR3 sequence: CSVVNPEAFF. CDR3 bases read: TGCAGCGTTGTTAATCCTGAA.

This clone was seen repeatedly, ten times or more. The read falls 3 residues short of the CDR3 end, and the missing part is taken from the germline J gene. The chain joins TRBV14 to TRBJ2-1, with 9 bases identical to TRBD2. This CDR3 has 16 residues. V was clipped by 0 bases and J by 4 bases; unmatched bases: 4. Germline V gene lookup returns CDR1 SGHDN and CDR2 FVKESK. CDR3 DNA (partial): TGTGCCAGCAGCCAAGATACGGCGGGAGGGTACAATGAG. It specifies CASSQDTAGGYNE. The whole CDR3 reads CASSQDTAGGYNEQFF.

This clone was recorded at least ten times. The CDR3 reads CASSFEGTQYF. The sequenced part of the CDR3 DNA is TGCGCCAGCAGCTTCGAAGGGACC. The gene calls are TRBV5-1 and TRBJ2-5; D is ambiguous. Coverage ceases 3 residues before the CDR3 finishes, and the germline J gene fills in the end. V dropped 2 bases and J dropped 7 bases, with 6 bases sitting between them. Germline V gene data show CDR1 as SGHRS and CDR2 as YFSETQ. The CDR3 is made up of 11 amino acids.

This clone was detected ten times or more. The read comes to an end 3 residues before the CDR3 does, leaving the germline J gene to fill in the end. V usage is TRBV29-1 and J usage is TRBJ1-1; D gene ambiguous. The germline V gene encodes CDR1 SQVTM and CDR2 ANQGSEA. Trimming stripped 6 bases from V and 0 bases from J, with 11 bases between. The CDR3 length is 13 residues. The CDR3 sequence: CSVATRLNTEAFF. The part of the CDR3 DNA that was read is TGCAGCGTGGCAACACGTCTGAACACTGAA.

This clone has a handful of counts. The CDR3 end falls 3 residues outside the read, so it is completed with the germline J gene. V is TRBV6-1 and J is TRBJ2-7; weak D call: TRBD1 (5 bases). Germline CDR1 MNHNS, CDR2 SASEGT. The V and J ends lost 4 bases and 6 bases respectively, with 7 bases between them. CDR3 length: 11 residues. The part of the CDR3 DNA that was read is TGTGCCAGCAGTGCAGGGCCCGAG. As protein: CASSAGPE. The entire CDR3 sequence reads CASSAGPEQYF.

This clone was picked up many times. The read stops 3 residues short of the end of the CDR3; the missing end is completed from the germline J gene. The V and J genes are TRBV10-3 and TRBJ2-7, with 7 positions matching TRBD1. Germline CDR1 reads ENHRY; CDR2 reads SYGVKD. The CDR3 runs to 14 residues. The V segment lost 5 bases and the J segment 5 bases; nucleotides outside the gene matches: 9. Partial CDR3 DNA: TGTGCCATCAGTCCGAGACAGGGTCTCGACGAG. Its protein is CAISPRQGLDE. The full CDR3 reads CAISPRQGLDEQYF.

In its sample, this clone was seen many times. The CDR3 end falls 3 residues outside the read, so it is completed with the germline J gene. The V gene is TRBV6-2 or TRBV6-3, the J gene TRBJ2-3; 9 bases match TRBD2. Trimming removed 6 bases from V and 4 bases from J; junction bases left unmatched: 14. The CDR3 has 17 amino acids. Germline V CDR1 and CDR2: MNHEY, SVGEGT. CDR3 bases read: TGTGCCAGCAGCCAGCCCATACTAGCGGGTAGCGCAGATACG. This sequence encodes CASSQPILAGSADT. The whole CDR3 protein is CASSQPILAGSADTQYF.

This clone has at least ten counts. The missing CDR3 end, 3 residues past where the read stops, is filled in from the germline J gene. The chain joins TRBV20-1 to TRBJ1-2; TRBD1 is a possible D gene (6 bases). Germline lookup yields CDR1 DFQATT and CDR2 SNEGSKA (reference sequence). V was pared by 3 bases and J by 5 bases, with 10 bases between. This CDR3 is built from 12 residues. Here the CDR3 reads CSASYQGYGYTF. The CDR3 DNA, read in part, is TGCAGTGCTAGTTATCAGGGGTATGGC.

This clone turned up a few times. Read sequence stops 3 residues before the CDR3 end, and the germline J gene provides the missing end. This chain uses TRBV20-1 with TRBJ2-7; D is perhaps TRBD1 or TRBD2 (5 bases each). V was clipped by 1 base and J by 2 bases, with 12 bases between them. Germline CDR1 is DFQATT and CDR2 is SNEGSKA (reference sequence). The CDR3 totals 14 residues. The part of the CDR3 DNA that was read is TGCAGTGCTAGAGGCCCTGAGGGGACCTACGAG. Its translation is CSARGPEGTYE. The complete CDR3 sequence is CSARGPEGTYEQYF.

This clone has a count of ten or more. The read ends 3 residues before the CDR3 terminus; that terminus is restored from the germline J gene. V is TRBV7-9 and J is TRBJ1-5; D not certain. Germline V gene sequence: CDR1 SEHNR, CDR2 FQNEAQ (reference sequence). The CDR3 is made up of 13 amino acids. The V end lost 5 bases, the J end lost 4 bases, and 9 bases lay between the germline ends. CDR3 in amino acids: CASSLDLNQPQHF. The CDR3 DNA, read in part, is TGTGCCAGCAGCCTCGATCTAAATCAGCCC.

In this sample, this clone turned up many times. The read falls 3 residues short of the CDR3 end, and the missing part is taken from the germline J gene. The J gene is TRBJ2-7, the V gene TRBV30, with TRBD2 identical over 8 bases. Per the germline V gene, CDR1 is GTSNPN and CDR2 is SVGIG (reference sequence). The CDR3 length is 13 residues. J lost 3 bases, V lost 5 bases, and 6 bases had no gene match. Incomplete CDR3 DNA: TGTGCCTGGGCAGCGGGAGCCTTCTACGAG. It specifies CAWAAGAFYE. The full CDR3 is CAWAAGAFYEQYF. The whole variable domain, remainder taken from reference TRBV30 and TRBJ2-7, is SQTIHQWPATLVQPVGSPLSLECTVEGTSNPNLYWYRQAAGRGLQLLFYSVGIGQISSEVPQNLSASRPQDRQFILSSKKLLLSDSGFYLCAWAAGAFYEQYFGPGTRLTVT.